This TCR beta chain was recorded in a study of monozygotic twins with inflammatory bowel disease. Whole-study findings and limits: TCRbeta inverse Simpson diversity was decreased in IBD patients versus healthy co-twins.

TCRdb reprocessed the 5' RACE reads and stores each CDR3 protein as one record, lacking DNA. Seen in this sample are about 380,000 distinct CDR3 sequences; the ten most common clones hold approximately 2.8%. CDR1 and CDR2 from the germline V gene are SGHKS and YYEKEE (reference sequence). The CDR3 covers 16 residues. In regard to this clonotype: The antigen remains undetermined.

The rearrangement links TRBV5-5 to TRBJ2-3; there is no DNA to check the TCRdb D call of TRBD1. Sequenced input: blood. This TCR was sampled from a human donor with ulcerative colitis or Crohn's disease, or a healthy co-twin of an affected twin (not recorded which). The CDR3 sequence is CASSKTGQGAVDTQYF.